Listed below are T cell receptor beta chains from one sample, sequenced in a study of T cell responses to AZD1222 COVID-19 vaccine. Sequencing used immunoSEQ multiplex PCR; TCRdb keeps in-frame clones, though not all of them. The data contain 150,000 or so clones, roughly nine tenths of them seen just once; the ten biggest clones take up over 15%. Specimen: peripheral blood, collected on day 0 of AZD1222 vaccination. The source is an adult in good health. CDR3s include the opening cysteine and the closing phenylalanine or tryptophan. A D gene is named only where the DNA matches it firmly. The size of a clone is reported for some rows only, either as once, few or many, or as a class for expanded clones.

>-|TRBJ1-2|TRBV12-3/TRBV12-4|-
CASSLPRAVGYTF
TGTGCCAGCAGCCTCCCGAGGGCTGTTGGCTACACCTTC
>-|TRBJ1-3|TRBV29-1|few
CSAALSGNTIYF
TGCAGCGCCGCGCTCTCTGGAAACACCATATATTTT
>-|TRBJ1-2|TRBV7-2|few
CASSSPRDAQWGGYTF
TGTGCCAGCAGCTCACCCCGGGATGCCCAGTGGGGTGGCTACACCTTC
>-|TRBJ1-1|TRBV3-1/TRBV3-2|-
CASSQGRQTNTEAFF
TGTGCCAGCAGCCAGGGCAGGCAAACGAACACTGAAGCTTTCTTT
>-|TRBJ2-7|TRBV9|-
CASSVGGLVYEQYF
TGTGCCAGCAGCGTAGGAGGGCTAGTCTACGAGCAGTACTTC
>TRBD2|TRBJ2-3|TRBV3-1/TRBV3-2|once
CASSQGTSALSRTDTQYF
TGTGCCAGCAGCCAAGGGACTAGCGCCCTCTCCCGCACAGATACGCAGTATTTT
>TRBD2|TRBJ2-7|TRBV9|-
CASSVRGDGLYEQYF
TGTGCCAGCAGCGTACGGGGGGACGGCCTCTACGAGCAGTACTTC
>-|TRBJ2-2|TRBV5-4|once
CASSLAGRGVRGELFF
TGTGCCAGCAGCTTGGCCGGCCGTGGGGTACGCGGGGAGCTGTTTTTT
>TRBD1|TRBJ1-1|TRBV3-1/TRBV3-2|few
CASSPNPGQGAWKVNTEAFF
TGTGCCAGCAGCCCAAACCCGGGACAGGGGGCTTGGAAGGTGAACACTGAAGCTTTCTTT
>-|TRBJ2-3|TRBV5-1|-
CASSLAPRQTSTDTRYF
TGCGCCAGCAGCTTGGCTCCGCGACAAACTAGCACAGATACGCGGTATTTT
>TRBD2|TRBJ2-5|TRBV11-2|-
CASSLDAGVQETQYF
TGTGCCAGCAGCTTAGACGCGGGGGTACAAGAGACCCAGTACTTC
>-|TRBJ1-1|TRBV9|-
CASSVGWANTEAFF
TGTGCCAGCAGCGTAGGGTGGGCGAACACTGAAGCTTTCTTT
>TRBD1|TRBJ2-5|TRBV6-2/TRBV6-3|once
CASSTGTGKETQYF
TGTGCCAGCAGTACCGGGACAGGGAAAGAGACCCAGTACTTC
>-|TRBJ2-7|TRBV7-8|-
CASSLAGLEQYF
TGTGCCAGCAGCTTAGCAGGGCTTGAGCAGTACTTC
>-|TRBJ2-2|TRBV2|few
CASLLARANTGELFF
TGTGCCAGCCTGCTCGCTAGGGCGAACACCGGGGAGCTGTTTTTT
>-|TRBJ1-2|TRBV7-9|-
CASSPGTQDYGYTF
TGTGCCAGCAGCCCCGGGACACAGGACTATGGCTACACCTTC
>-|TRBJ2-2|TRBV7-3|-
CASSLIGRKTNTGELFF
TGTGCCAGCAGCTTAATAGGAAGGAAGACGAACACCGGGGAGCTGTTTTTT
>-|TRBJ1-6|TRBV30|-
CAWSAYGPGRVDSPLHF
TGTGCCTGGAGTGCCTACGGTCCGGGGAGAGTGGATTCACCCCTCCACTTT
>-|TRBJ1-1|TRBV28|-
CASSFRSTGRQNTEAFF
TGTGCCAGCAGTTTCCGCTCCACAGGGAGACAGAACACTGAAGCTTTCTTT
>-|TRBJ2-2|TRBV11-1|-
CASSLGTGELFF
TGTGCCAGCAGCTTGGGCACCGGGGAGCTGTTTTTT
>-|TRBJ1-2|TRBV12-3/TRBV12-4|-
CASTPLGSAGYTF
TGTGCCAGCACCCCCCTTGGGTCAGCGGGCTACACCTTC
>TRBD1|TRBJ1-5|TRBV6-6|-
CASSPPGQGILFGNQPQHF
TGTGCCAGCAGTCCCCCGGGACAGGGCATTCTATTCGGCAATCAGCCCCAGCATTTT
>-|TRBJ2-7|TRBV5-1|-
CASSLGIVAGSREQYF
TGCGCCAGCAGCTTGGGCATTGTGGCAGGGTCTAGAGAGCAGTACTTC
>-|TRBJ1-2|TRBV9|-
CASSVGRKTGYTF
TGTGCCAGCAGCGTAGGGCGGAAGACTGGCTACACCTTC
>TRBD1|TRBJ2-7|TRBV29-1|-
CSVKVRGQSYEQYF
TGCAGCGTCAAAGTGAGGGGGCAGTCCTACGAGCAGTACTTC
>-|TRBJ2-1|TRBV19|once
CASSIGTQAIVRVYNEQFF
TGTGCCAGTAGCATCGGCACACAGGCTATCGTACGGGTGTACAATGAGCAGTTCTTC
>TRBD1|TRBJ1-3|TRBV29-1|-
CSVTGQGGGNTIYF
TGCAGCGTTACCGGACAGGGGGGCGGAAACACCATATATTTT
>-|TRBJ1-1|TRBV3-1/TRBV3-2|-
CASSRVNRANTEAFF
TGTGCCAGCAGCCGAGTGAACAGGGCGAACACTGAAGCTTTCTTT
>-|TRBJ1-2|TRBV28|-
CAIGIGAPYGYTF
TGTGCCATCGGGATCGGGGCCCCCTATGGCTACACCTTC
>-|TRBJ2-6|TRBV9|-
CASSVGSLGANVLTF
TGTGCCAGCAGCGTAGGGAGTCTTGGGGCCAACGTCCTGACTTTC
>-|TRBJ1-2|TRBV20-1|-
CSARDGTRYTF
TGCAGTGCTAGAGACGGCACCCGCTACACCTTC
>-|TRBJ1-5|TRBV20-1|-
CSASRGRGQGIGQPQHF
TGCAGTGCTAGTCGAGGGAGAGGGCAGGGTATAGGACAGCCCCAGCATTTT
>-|TRBJ2-7|TRBV27|-
CASSLWGGPEQYF
TGTGCCAGCAGTTTATGGGGGGGCCCAGAGCAGTACTTC
>-|TRBJ2-5|TRBV12-3/TRBV12-4|-
CASKAGRETQYF
TGTGCCAGCAAGGCGGGACGGGAGACCCAGTACTTC
>-|TRBJ1-5|TRBV19|-
CASTLLGDYSNQPQHF
TGTGCCAGTACTCTATTGGGGGACTATAGCAATCAGCCCCAGCATTTT
>-|TRBJ1-5|TRBV27|-
CASSPPGKPQHF
TGTGCCAGCAGCCCCCCCGGGAAGCCCCAGCATTTT
>TRBD1|TRBJ1-1|TRBV30|-
CAWGGQGYTEAFF
TGTGCCTGGGGGGGACAGGGTTACACTGAAGCTTTCTTT
>-|TRBJ1-2|TRBV30|-
CAWSELGRNYGYTF
TGTGCCTGGAGCGAACTGGGCAGGAACTATGGCTACACCTTC
>-|TRBJ2-3|TRBV29-1|-
CSGADRLGSLDTQYF
TGCAGCGGTGCCGACAGGTTGGGTAGTCTAGATACGCAGTATTTT
>TRBD2|TRBJ2-3|TRBV5-1|once
CASSADLAGGDDTQYF
TGCGCCAGCAGCGCGGACCTAGCGGGAGGCGATGATACGCAGTATTTT
>TRBD2|TRBJ2-3|TRBV5-4|-
CASSLVGGATDTQYF
TGTGCCAGCAGCTTGGTCGGGGGGGCCACAGATACGCAGTATTTT